A single sample gave rise to the 8 T cell receptor beta chains below, sequenced in a study of blood T cells in healthy people across ages. A second PCR, run for roughly 7 to 12 cycles, used a sample-barcoded 5' primer plus a J-beta primer mix. TCRdb passed the 5' RACE reads through MiXCR, listing each CDR3 protein once. The sample records roughly 500,000 distinct CDR3 sequences, 25% to 30% being singletons. The sequenced sample consisted of blood. The receptors here all came from an older woman in good health.

This clonotype showed up just a few times. V gene TRBV18 combines with J gene TRBJ1-1, with unresolved D. The CDR3 extends over 14 amino acids. The V end lost 2 bases, the J end lost 2 bases, and 9 bases lay between the germline ends. From germline, CDR1 is KGHSH and CDR2 LQKENI. CDR3 amino acids: CASSPNRVNTEAFF. DNA for the CDR3: TGTGCCAGCTCACCAAATCGGGTTAACACTGAAGCTTTCTTT.

V is TRBV12-3 or TRBV12-4 and J is TRBJ1-2; a possible D gene is TRBD1 (6 bases). CDR3 length equals 15 residues. The V end was cut by 3 bases, the J end by 2 bases, with 13 bases between. The CDR3 nucleotides read TGTGCCAGCAGTTTCGGGGGCAAAGGGAACTATGGCTACACCTTC. This sequence encodes CASSFGGKGNYGYTF.

The V gene is TRBV6-1, the J gene TRBJ1-1; TRBD1 aligns across 10 bases. There are 18 residues in the CDR3. V was clipped by 4 bases and J by 7 bases; unmatched bases: 18. The germline V gene has CDR1 MNHNS and CDR2 SASEGT. The chain's CDR3 is CASSGLPTGQGRVIEAFF. In DNA form, the CDR3 reads TGTGCCAGCAGTGGACTCCCAACGGGACAGGGGAGGGTCATTGAAGCTTTCTTT.

For this clonotype: Relative to the germline gene, one junction end is altered; a read error may explain this. This sequence joins TRBV4-1 and TRBJ2-2; D might be TRBD1 or TRBD2, each matching 5 bases. The CDR3 consists of 17 residues. CDR1 and CDR2 from the germline V gene are MGHRA and YSYEKL. The CDR3 DNA sequence: TGCGCCTGCAGCCAAGAGGATAGCCCTGGGGGAACCGGGGAGCTGTTTTTT. Translating gives CACSQEDSPGGTGELFF.

This clonotype was detected only a few times. The chain is built from TRBV20-1 and TRBJ1-3; D possibly corresponds to TRBD1 (5 bases). With 6 bases removed from V and 3 bases from J, the gap between germline ends came to 9 bases. CDR1 and CDR2 (germline): DFQATT, SNEGSKA (reference sequence). The CDR3 loop spans 12 amino acids. The DNA for the CDR3 is TGCAGTGCCCGGGACCGTGGAAACACCATATATTTT. Its translation is CSARDRGNTIYF.

This clonotype has more than one count but fewer than ten. The junction differs from germline at one of its ends, possibly a read error. The genes are TRBV18 and TRBJ2-5; D not certain. Germline V gives CDR1 KGHSH, CDR2 LQKENI. This CDR3 has 14 residues. As DNA, the CDR3 is TGTGCCAGCTCACCACCGTCGATTGGAGAGCCCCAGTACTTC. Translation: CASSPPSIGEPQYF.

This chain joins TRBV5-1 and TRBJ2-4, with TRBD2 matching over 13 bases. CDR3 size: 17 residues. Germline CDR1 is SGHRS and CDR2 is YFSETQ. Trimming took 3 bases from V and 6 from J; bases not matched to a gene: 9. The CDR3 coding sequence is TGCGCCAGCAGCTCCTCACTAGCGGGGGGGCAGAGAAACATTCAGTACTTC. This gives the protein CASSSSLAGGQRNIQYF.

This clonotype has ten or more counts. V gene TRBV7-9 combines with J gene TRBJ2-3; D tentatively reads TRBD1 or TRBD2 (5 bases each). The V end was cut by 5 bases, the J end by 9 bases, with 15 bases between. CDR3 length equals 13 residues. Germline V gene data show CDR1 as SEHNR and CDR2 as FQNEAQ (reference sequence). The chain's CDR3 is CASSAPGTQTQYF. CDR3 in DNA: TGTGCCAGCAGCGCGCCCGGGACCCAAACGCAGTATTTT.